Described below is a single TCR beta chain sequence and its context. No antigen is known for it. No qualities accompany the bases; no much larger clone lies one base away. RNA was extracted with the RNeasy kit and roughly 0.45 to 1 ug was reverse transcribed using random hexamers. The immunoSEQ multiplex PCR assay, which covers 54 Vbeta and 13 Jbeta segments, was used to amplify TCR beta CDR3 regions. PCR amplification bias was corrected using a synthetic template baseline for primer optimization and computational correction. The paper's data handling went like this. Reads were assigned to V, D and J genes according to IMGT and analyzed in immunoSEQ Analyzer, with only productive sequences retained. Clonality was computed as one minus Shannon entropy normalized by log2 of the number of productive unique sequences. For each patient and control, public and private clones were evaluated within the 100 most prevalent clones. Clones were defined as Susac-specific when absent from the healthy and MS cohorts, from over 950 published viral clones and from other ImmuneACCESS disease sequences. TCRdb handled the public reads itself, with Q25 trimming in fastp and clone calling in MiXCR, and kept productive beta chains. Rows are unified per CDR3 protein, each entry keeping the most common DNA and genes. The V and J calls here are based on TCRdb, not the publication. Recorded for this sample are 250,000 to 300,000 distinct CDR3 sequences; roughly 85% of them occurred a single time. 0.2% to 0.25% of the sample is held by the ten biggest clonotypes.

High-throughput TCR beta sequencing profiled peripheral blood CD8+ and CD4+ T cells from healthy donors, Susac syndrome patients and multiple sclerosis patients. The multiple sclerosis controls were treatment-naive patients whose relapsing-remitting disease, either stable or active, fulfilled the revised McDonald criteria. Bulk CD8+ and CD4+ T cells were purified magnetically by negative isolation, whereas CD8+ TEMRA cells were enriched by FACS. Blood was drawn into EDTA tubes, processed within 24 hours, and PBMCs were isolated by density gradient centrifugation. PBMCs intended for TCR sequencing were cryopreserved in liquid nitrogen and thawed later in a water bath at 37 degrees C. The sorted or isolated CD4+, CD8+ and CD8+ TEMRA cells had a purity of 90% or higher. V sheds 0 bases and J sheds 1 base, leaving 13 bases between their ends. As encoded in the germline V gene, CDR1 is KGHDR while CDR2 is SFDVKD. From the cysteine up to the phenylalanine, the CDR3 has a length of 17 residues. CDR3 DNA is the only sequence kept; it has 51 bases, read in frame from the first base.

The data belong to a study of CD8 T cells in Susac syndrome (dated by TCRdb to between 2019 and 2020). About the full investigation: The study used repertoire sequencing to test whether antigen drove CD8+ T cell activation and differentiation in Susac syndrome. Clonality of the CD8+ T cell repertoire was compared between around eleven healthy donors, roughly 14 Susac syndrome patients and roughly 16 multiple sclerosis patients. General study outcomes and caveats: The number of individuals in the TCR sequencing and HLA analysis was recognized as being relatively small.

In this chain, TRBV24-1 is recombined with TRBJ2-3; D gene: possibly TRBD2, on 5 matching bases. The TCR was taken from a human donor with multiple sclerosis. Sequenced material: CD8+ T cells from PBMCs. The encoded CDR3 is CATSDLRAESGTDTQYF. Read as DNA, the sequence is TGTGCCACCAGTGATTTGCGAGCGGAGAGTGGCACAGATACGCAGTATTTT.